Here is one T cell receptor beta chain with its context. The antigen remains undetermined. This sample is part of a study of cytomegalovirus exposure and HLA in healthy donors. Study-level points and caveats: The study designated roughly 160 TCR beta chains cytomegalovirus-associated.

Using immunoSEQ multiplex PCR, the repertoire was profiled, and TCRdb retains in-frame clones only, with some absent. The data contain roughly 60,000 clones, just under 95% of them singletons. The CDR3 has 15 amino acids. Germline values: CDR1 LGHNA, CDR2 YSLEER. Trimming removed 1 base at V and 1 base at J, with 10 bases between. The sequence derives from a man between 18 and 35 years old in good health and CMV-seronegative. Sequenced: PBMCs. V usage is TRBV4-3 and J usage is TRBJ1-2; D is undetermined. For the CDR3, the DNA is TGCGCCAGCAGCCAAGGACGGAGGAATAACTATGGCTACACCTTC. This gives the protein CASSQGRRNNYGYTF.